This T cell receptor (beta chain) was documented in a study of vaccination and CD4 T cells after COVID-19. The wider study: Convalescent patients, SARS-CoV-2 positive by nasal swab PCR, comprised several mild cases and one severe case.

The treatment is: approximately 9-day PBMC culture with coronavirus spike peptide pools or control peptides (ViraFEST assay). On this clonotype itself: Its matching antigen is unknown.

At the Johns Hopkins FTIC core, DNA taken from cultured CD4+ T cells was sequenced by way of the Oncomine TCR Beta short-read assay. CD4+ T cells were cultured, and genomic DNA was extracted from them. Using its own MiXCR run on the PCR reads, TCRdb lists one record per CDR3 protein. The table includes around 9,700 distinct CDR3 sequences, around 23% detected once. The CDR3 spans 15 residues. V was trimmed by 0 bases and J by 2 bases, leaving 14 bases between them. Looked up from germline, CDR1 is DFQATT and CDR2 is SNEGSKA (reference sequence). This material consisted of CD4+ T cells from blood, cultured in vitro, taken after SARS-CoV-2 vaccination. The rearrangement links TRBV20-1 to TRBJ2-7; D is undetermined. This clonotype originated in a human donor who had recovered from COVID-19. Here the CDR3 DNA reads TGCAGTGCTAGAGATCCAAGCCTATCCCCCTACGAGCAGTACTTC. The encoded protein is CSARDPSLSPYEQYF.